Below are 32 T cell receptor beta chains sequenced from a single sample in a study of blood T cell repertoires in COVID-19. Clones were sequenced by immunoSEQ multiplex PCR, and TCRdb holds only the in-frame ones, with some missing. The sample has 250,000 to 300,000 clones, over 80% seen once. Input material: PBMCs or T cells enriched from blood (not recorded which). The receptors here all came from a human donor in a cohort exposed to, infected with or recovered from COVID-19 (not recorded which). The donor label of this sample is uncertain.

The chain is built from TRBV4-3 and TRBJ2-5; 13 bases map to TRBD2. Germline CDR1 and CDR2: LGHNA and YSLEER. V shed 1 base, J shed 2 bases, and the junction held 1 base outside the gene matches. This CDR3 spans 16 amino acids. This chain's CDR3 is CASSQGLAGGQETQYF. The DNA for the CDR3 is TGCGCCAGCAGCCAAGGACTAGCGGGGGGACAAGAGACCCAGTACTTC.

V gene TRBV29-1 combines with J gene TRBJ1-2, with a possible D match to TRBD1 (5 bases). The CDR3 sequence is 13 residues long. V dropped 3 bases and J dropped 2 bases, with 10 bases sitting between them. Germline CDR1 reads SQVTM; CDR2 reads ANQGSEA. The CDR3 spells CSVEGHRNYGYTF. The CDR3 coding sequence is TGCAGCGTTGAGGGTCACAGGAACTATGGCTACACCTTC.

This clone has a handful of counts. The rearrangement uses TRBV9 and TRBJ2-5, with 8 bases that match TRBD2. The V gene's germline CDR1 is SGDLS and CDR2 YYNGEE. The CDR3 has 14 amino acids. Trimming at V came to 3 bases and at J to 2 bases, leaving 3 bases not matched to a gene. The CDR3 region is CASSAGGQQETQYF. Here the CDR3 DNA reads TGTGCCAGCAGCGCGGGGGGGCAGCAAGAGACCCAGTACTTC.

CDR3 sequence: CASSIGGGGLNSPLHF. The CDR3 DNA reads TGTGCCAGCAGCATTGGGGGGGGCGGCCTTAATTCACCCCTCCACTTT. V gene TRBV5-4 combines with J gene TRBJ1-6; D may be TRBD1 (6 bases). Between the trimmed V and J ends, which lost 4 bases and 6 bases, there was a span of 17 bases. The CDR3 spans 16 residues. Per the germline V gene, CDR1 is SGHNT and CDR2 is YYREEE (reference sequence). Combining the CDR3 with reference TRBV5-4 and TRBJ1-6 gives the whole variable domain ETGVTQSPTHLIKTRGQQVTLRCSSQSGHNTVSWYQQALGQGPQFIFQYYREEENGRGNFPPRFSGLQFPNYSSELNVNALELDDSALYLCASSIGGGGLNSPLHFGNGTRLTVT.

The chain combines TRBV2 with TRBJ2-3; 12 bases are a match to TRBD2. Looked up from germline, CDR1 is SNHLY and CDR2 is FYNNEI. V trimming: 8 bases; J trimming: 3 bases; junction bases outside the gene matches: 6. CDR3 length: 15 amino acids. CDR3 in DNA: TGTGCCAGCTGTCTAGCGGGGGGGCGGACAGATACGCAGTATTTT. Translating gives CASCLAGGRTDTQYF.

V usage is TRBV19 and J usage is TRBJ1-5; 9 bases are shared with TRBD1. V was clipped by 8 bases and J by 1 base; unmatched bases: 6. Germline V gives CDR1 LNHDA, CDR2 SQIVND (reference sequence). The CDR3 runs 15 residues. The CDR3 spells CASDTGGASNQPQHF. CDR3 DNA: TGTGCCAGTGATACAGGGGGCGCCAGCAATCAGCCCCAGCATTTT.

This chain's CDR3 is CASSSTGLRGSPLHF. The CDR3 coding sequence is TGTGCCAGCAGCTCGACAGGGCTCCGAGGATCACCCCTCCACTTT. The chain uses TRBV11-2 and TRBJ1-6; the match to TRBD1 covers 7 bases. The germline V gene has CDR1 SGHAT and CDR2 FQNNGV. V trimming: 4 bases; J trimming: 10 bases; junction bases outside the gene matches: 10. The CDR3 runs to 15 residues.

The chain carries TRBV13 and TRBJ2-7, with 10 bases aligning to TRBD2. V shed 5 bases and J 4 bases; nucleotides not matched to a gene: 11. CDR1 is PRHDT, CDR2 FYEKMQ, per germline (reference sequence). The CDR3 has 16 residues. The CDR3 region has the DNA TGTGCCAGCAGCACCGATAGCGGGGGGTTTGGGTACGAGCAGTACTTC. As protein: CASSTDSGGFGYEQYF.

The rearrangement links TRBV5-1 to TRBJ2-1, with 15 bases aligning to TRBD2. Germline V CDR1 and CDR2: SGHRS, YFSETQ. The ends lost 1 base at V and 0 bases at J; junction bases unmatched: 5. The CDR3 contains 19 residues. The CDR3 nucleotides read TGCGCCAGCAGCTTGTTGGGACTAGCGGGGGGTTCCTCCTACAATGAGCAGTTCTTC. This encodes CASSLLGLAGGSSYNEQFF.

This chain joins TRBV7-2 and TRBJ1-1; the D is unclear. The CDR3 runs 14 residues. The V gene's germline CDR1 is SGHTA and CDR2 FQGNSA. Trimming took 6 bases from V and 0 from J, leaving 11 bases between them. The CDR3 DNA sequence: TGTGCCAGCAGAGGAGGCCCAATGAACACTGAAGCTTTCTTT. Translating gives CASRGGPMNTEAFF.

The chain joins TRBV5-6 to TRBJ2-7; perhaps TRBD1 as D (5 bases). Germline values: CDR1 SGHDT, CDR2 YYEEEE. Trimming removed 4 bases at V and 3 bases at J, with 17 bases between. The CDR3 totals 15 residues. The CDR3 reads CASSPLPGHVYEQYF. In DNA form, the CDR3 reads TGTGCCAGCAGCCCCCTCCCAGGACATGTCTACGAGCAGTACTTC.

The chain uses TRBV7-9 and TRBJ2-3, with 8 bases fitting TRBD2. This CDR3 contains 17 residues. CDR1 is SEHNR and CDR2 is FQNEAQ in the germline V gene (reference sequence). Trimming at V came to 3 bases and at J to 2 bases, leaving 10 bases not matched to a gene. In DNA form, the CDR3 reads TGTGCCAGCAGCTTGGGGTTTGGCGGGGGGCTCACAGATACGCAGTATTTT. This gives the protein CASSLGFGGGLTDTQYF.

The chain joins TRBV19 to TRBJ2-6; D may be TRBD1 (6 bases). This CDR3 contains 15 residues. Germline V gene data show CDR1 as LNHDA and CDR2 as SQIVND (reference sequence). The ends were cut back, 1 base at V and 2 bases at J, with 6 bases in the middle. The CDR3 DNA sequence: TGTGCCAGTAGTATAGGGACAGCTGGGGCCAACGTCCTGACTTTC. It yields the protein CASSIGTAGANVLTF.

The V and J genes are TRBV6-1 and TRBJ1-2, with D uncertain. Germline CDR1 MNHNS, CDR2 SASEGT. The CDR3 spans 15 residues. Deletions cut 2 bases from V and 8 bases from J, with 18 bases between. This CDR3 reads CASSESPAGNGGYTF. DNA for the CDR3: TGTGCCAGCAGTGAATCCCCGGCAGGTAATGGAGGCTACACCTTC.

This chain links TRBV7-2 with TRBJ1-1; TRBD1 aligns across 8 bases. CDR3 length equals 13 residues. V dropped 8 bases and J dropped 6; count of bases not matched to a gene: 8. Germline V gene sequence: CDR1 SGHTA, CDR2 FQGNSA. CDR3 region: CASSGQGSAEAFF. The DNA of the CDR3 is TGTGCCAGCTCAGGACAGGGTTCCGCTGAAGCTTTCTTT.

The J gene is TRBJ2-7, the V gene TRBV28; 12 nucleotides align to TRBD2. The CDR3 has 18 residues. V lost 3 bases to trimming and J lost 2 bases; unmatched junction nucleotides: 11. Germline loops: CDR1 MDHEN, CDR2 SYDVKM. For the CDR3, the DNA is TGTGCCAGCAGTTTTCCTACGACTAGCGGGGGTTCCCCCTACGAGCAGTACTTC. Its protein is CASSFPTTSGGSPYEQYF. Drawing the rest from reference TRBV28 and TRBJ2-7, the complete variable domain is DVKVTQSSRYLVKRTGEKVFLECVQDMDHENMFWYRQDPGLGLRLIYFSYDVKMKEKGDIPEGYSVSREKKERFSLILESASTNQTSMYLCASSFPTTSGGSPYEQYFGPGTRLTVT.

V is TRBV7-2 and J is TRBJ2-3; the D is unclear. V lost 4 bases and J 3 bases, leaving 5 bases between the germline ends. CDR3 length: 12 amino acids. Germline values: CDR1 SGHTA, CDR2 FQGNSA. CDR3: CASSSYTDTQYF. The CDR3 DNA follows: TGTGCCAGCAGCTCGTATACAGATACGCAGTATTTT. Combining the CDR3 with reference TRBV7-2 and TRBJ2-3 gives the whole variable domain GAGVSQSPSNKVTEKGKDVELRCDPISGHTALYWYRQSLGQGLEFLIYFQGNSAPDKSGLPSDRFSAERTGGSVSTLTIQRTQQEDSAVYLCASSSYTDTQYFGPGTRLTVL.

The table lists this clone with a count of one. This sample includes further DNA sequences coding for the same CDR3. V and J are TRBV30 and TRBJ1-2; 7 positions match TRBD1. Per the germline V gene, CDR1 is GTSNPN and CDR2 is SVGIG (reference sequence). The CDR3 consists of 11 residues. V was pared by 3 bases and J by 7 bases, with 2 bases of the junction left unmatched. The CDR3 nucleotides are TGTGCCTGGAGAGGGGGCGGTGGCTACACCTTC. As protein: CAWRGGGGYTF.

The chain employs TRBV5-5 and TRBJ1-5, with 9 bases matching TRBD1. This CDR3 has 19 residues. Germline values: CDR1 SGHKS, CDR2 YYEKEE (reference sequence). V shed 4 bases and J 5 bases; nucleotides not matched to a gene: 19. The CDR3 reads CASSPAPGTGNRRDQPQHF. The CDR3 coding sequence is TGTGCCAGCAGCCCAGCACCCGGGACAGGGAATAGGAGGGATCAGCCCCAGCATTTT. Together with reference TRBV5-5 and TRBJ1-5, the CDR3 gives the full variable domain: DAGVTQSPTHLIKTRGQQVTLRCSPISGHKSVSWYQQVLGQGPQFIFQYYEKEERGRGNFPDRFSARQFPNYSSELNVNALLLGDSALYLCASSPAPGTGNRRDQPQHFGDGTRLSIL.

This clone is a singleton in its sample. This CDR3 is also generated by other DNA sequences in the sample. The V gene is TRBV19, the J gene TRBJ1-1; D gene ambiguous. Deletions cut 3 bases from V and 6 bases from J, with 8 bases between. The CDR3 covers 12 residues. CDR1 and CDR2 (germline): LNHDA, SQIVND (reference sequence). CDR3 sequence: CASSIGLSEAFF. In DNA, the CDR3 is TGTGCCAGTAGTATTGGACTCTCTGAAGCTTTCTTT.

This chain joins TRBV7-9 and TRBJ1-4, with 7 bases that match TRBD1. The CDR3 spans 17 residues. Germline assignment: CDR1 SEHNR and CDR2 FQNEAQ (reference sequence). Germline trimming cut 5 bases from V and 8 bases from J; bases unmatched to any gene: 17. CDR3 nucleotide sequence: TGTGCCAGCAGCCTGGAATCAATAATGACAGGGAAGGAAAAACTGTTTTTT. Translated: CASSLESIMTGKEKLFF.

This rearrangement joins TRBV12-3 or TRBV12-4 to TRBJ1-6; D gene unclear. The V end was cut by 5 bases, the J end by 12 bases, with 14 bases between. The CDR3 runs 13 residues. The CDR3, as DNA: TGTGCCAGCAGTGGCGGGGATTTAATACCCCTCCACTTT. Its translation is CASSGGDLIPLHF.

This chain links TRBV3-1 (or the pseudogene TRBV3-2) with TRBJ1-2, with D possibly being TRBD1 (6 bases). The V end lost 6 bases, the J end lost 2 bases, and 7 bases lay between the germline ends. From germline, CDR1 is LGHDT and CDR2 YNNKEL (reference sequence). This CDR3 contains 12 residues. The CDR3 DNA reads as TGTGCCAGCAGTACAGGGAACTATGGCTACACCTTC. Translating gives CASSTGNYGYTF.

The chain carries TRBV5-6 and TRBJ2-5; possibly TRBD1 for D (5 bases). This CDR3 comprises 14 residues. With 1 base removed from V and 1 base from J, the gap between germline ends came to 8 bases. CDR1 and CDR2 (germline): SGHDT, YYEEEE. The CDR3: CASSLRTPQETQYF. CDR3 DNA sequence: TGTGCCAGCAGCTTGAGGACACCCCAAGAGACCCAGTACTTC.

This chain joins TRBV6-5 and TRBJ2-7; weak D call: TRBD2 (6 bases). V lost 5 bases and J 6 bases, leaving 14 bases between the germline ends. CDR1 is MNHEY and CDR2 is SVGAGI in the germline V gene. The CDR3 length is 13 residues. The DNA of the CDR3 is TGTGCCAGCAGTCGGGGAGGAGGGCCCGAGCAGTACTTC. The encoded protein is CASSRGGGPEQYF.

The V gene is TRBV6-5, the J gene TRBJ1-4; D is perhaps TRBD1 (5 bases). CDR3 length equals 15 residues. Germline V lookup: CDR1 MNHEY, CDR2 SVGAGI. V was shortened by 2 bases and J by 7 bases, with 14 bases between the two germline ends. The CDR3 bases are TGTGCCAGCAGTTACGGGGGAGGGGAAAGTGAAAAACTGTTTTTT. This gives the protein CASSYGGGESEKLFF.

V and J are TRBV6-2 or TRBV6-3 and TRBJ1-1; D remains unclear. Trimming removed 10 bases from V and 5 bases from J, with 17 bases in between. The CDR3 consists of 13 residues. Germline V lookup: CDR1 MNHEY, CDR2 SVGEGT. The CDR3 nucleotides read TGTGCCACCACCCCCCGGGTCTGGACTGAAGCTTTCTTT. This sequence encodes CATTPRVWTEAFF.

This sequence joins TRBV9 and TRBJ1-2; D possibly corresponds to TRBD1 (5 bases). Trimming stripped 0 bases from V and 8 bases from J, with 11 bases between. The CDR3 runs 13 residues. Per the germline V gene, CDR1 is SGDLS and CDR2 is YYNGEE. CDR3 in amino acids: CASSVEGAGGYTF. The DNA of the CDR3 is TGTGCCAGCAGCGTAGAAGGAGCAGGGGGCTACACCTTC.

The J gene is TRBJ1-6, the V gene TRBV30, with unresolved D. Germline values: CDR1 GTSNPN, CDR2 SVGIG (reference sequence). The CDR3 totals 15 residues. The germline V and J ends were trimmed by 3 bases and 6 bases, with 15 bases remaining between them. CDR3 sequence: CAWRAQVITNSPLHF. The CDR3 bases are TGTGCCTGGAGGGCCCAGGTTATTACTAATTCACCCCTCCACTTT.

This clone occurred many times. This rearrangement joins TRBV11-2 to TRBJ2-3; 11 positions agree with TRBD2. In germline, CDR1 is SGHAT, CDR2 FQNNGV. J gave up 4 bases and V 2 bases, and 5 bases lay outside the gene matches. This CDR3 region has 16 residues. The CDR3 DNA sequence: TGTGCCAGCAGCTTAAGACCTAGCGGGGGGCCAGATACGCAGTATTTT. Translated, it gives CASSLRPSGGPDTQYF.

The chain uses TRBV12-1 and TRBJ1-2. TRBV12-1 is a known pseudogene. This CDR3 has 16 amino acids. The CDR3 loop is CASSPKSVGGNYGYTF. The CDR3 region has the DNA TGTGCCAGCAGCCCCAAGTCGGTGGGGGGGAACTATGGCTACACCTTC.

V usage is TRBV7-9 and J usage is TRBJ2-3; D is perhaps TRBD1 (6 bases). The germline V gene encodes CDR1 SEHNR and CDR2 FQNEAQ (reference sequence). Trimming removed 4 bases from V and 5 bases from J, with 7 bases in between. The CDR3 contains 12 residues. This CDR3 is CASSSGVDTQYF. CDR3 DNA sequence: TGTGCCAGCAGCTCAGGGGTAGATACGCAGTATTTT.